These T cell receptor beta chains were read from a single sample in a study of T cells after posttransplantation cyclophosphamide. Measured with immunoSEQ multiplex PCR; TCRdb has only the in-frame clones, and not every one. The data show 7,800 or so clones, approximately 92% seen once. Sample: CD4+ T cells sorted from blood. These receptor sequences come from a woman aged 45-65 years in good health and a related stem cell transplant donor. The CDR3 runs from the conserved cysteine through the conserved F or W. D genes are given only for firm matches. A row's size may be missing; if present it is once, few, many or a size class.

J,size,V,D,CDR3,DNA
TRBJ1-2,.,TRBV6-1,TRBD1,CASSADTGVGYGYTF,TGTGCCAGCAGTGCGGACACAGGGGTAGGGTATGGCTACACCTTC
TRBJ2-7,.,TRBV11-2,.,CASSLVSLVVHEQYF,TGTGCCAGCAGCTTAGTGTCGCTAGTAGTCCACGAGCAGTACTTC
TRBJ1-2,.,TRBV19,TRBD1,CASKRTGVGGYTF,TGTGCCAGTAAGAGGACAGGGGTGGGGGGCTACACCTTC
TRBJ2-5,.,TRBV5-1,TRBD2,CASSAGAGEEETQYF,TGCGCCAGCAGCGCTGGGGCGGGGGAGGAAGAGACCCAGTACTTC
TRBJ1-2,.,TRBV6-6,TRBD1,CASSLGTRQGAGGYTF,TGTGCCAGCAGCCTAGGGACCCGACAGGGGGCAGGTGGCTACACCTTC
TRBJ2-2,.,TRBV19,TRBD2,CASSKRGAGANTGELFF,TGTGCCAGTAGTAAGCGGGGGGCTGGGGCGAACACCGGGGAGCTGTTTTTT
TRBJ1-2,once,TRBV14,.,CASTPYRDYGYTF,TGTGCCAGCACGCCATACAGAGACTATGGCTACACCTTC
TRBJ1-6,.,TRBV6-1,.,CASSEFRDFLHF,TGTGCCAGCAGTGAGTTTAGGGACTTTCTCCACTTT
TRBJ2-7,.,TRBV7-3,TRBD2,CASSLDSGSIYEQYF,TGTGCCAGCAGCTTAGACAGCGGGAGTATCTACGAGCAGTACTTC
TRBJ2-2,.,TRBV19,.,CASSIDPWNTGELFF,TGTGCCAGTAGTATAGATCCATGGAACACCGGGGAGCTGTTTTTT
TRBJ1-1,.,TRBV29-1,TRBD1,CSANRGQNTEAFF,TGCAGCGCCAACAGGGGGCAGAACACTGAAGCTTTCTTT
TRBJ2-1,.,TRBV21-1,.,CASSRGNPSTLHSYNEQFF,TGTGCCAGCAGCCGGGGGAACCCCTCGACCCTCCACTCCTACAATGAGCAGTTCTTC
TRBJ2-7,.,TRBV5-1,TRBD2,CASSLGAAGAYYEQYF,TGCGCCAGCAGCTTGGGAGCAGCGGGGGCATACTACGAGCAGTACTTC
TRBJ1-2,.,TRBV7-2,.,CASSFGGAINYGYTF,TGTGCCAGCAGCTTTGGAGGGGCCATCAACTATGGCTACACCTTC
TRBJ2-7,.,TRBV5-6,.,CASSLLGAYEQYF,TGTGCCAGCAGCTTGCTGGGGGCGTACGAGCAGTACTTC
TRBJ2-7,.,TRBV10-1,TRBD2,CASSGLAGSEQYF,TGCGCCAGCAGTGGACTAGCGGGCTCGGAGCAGTACTTC
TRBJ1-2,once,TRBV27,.,CASSRPGVDGYGYTF,TGTGCCAGCAGTCGCCCCGGGGTCGACGGCTATGGCTACACCTTC
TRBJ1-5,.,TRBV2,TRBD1,CASSERQGDQPQHF,TGTGCCAGCAGTGAACGCCAGGGGGATCAGCCCCAGCATTTT
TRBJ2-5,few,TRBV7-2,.,CASSFTGSGKETQYF,TGTGCCAGCAGCTTTACAGGGTCAGGCAAAGAGACCCAGTACTTC